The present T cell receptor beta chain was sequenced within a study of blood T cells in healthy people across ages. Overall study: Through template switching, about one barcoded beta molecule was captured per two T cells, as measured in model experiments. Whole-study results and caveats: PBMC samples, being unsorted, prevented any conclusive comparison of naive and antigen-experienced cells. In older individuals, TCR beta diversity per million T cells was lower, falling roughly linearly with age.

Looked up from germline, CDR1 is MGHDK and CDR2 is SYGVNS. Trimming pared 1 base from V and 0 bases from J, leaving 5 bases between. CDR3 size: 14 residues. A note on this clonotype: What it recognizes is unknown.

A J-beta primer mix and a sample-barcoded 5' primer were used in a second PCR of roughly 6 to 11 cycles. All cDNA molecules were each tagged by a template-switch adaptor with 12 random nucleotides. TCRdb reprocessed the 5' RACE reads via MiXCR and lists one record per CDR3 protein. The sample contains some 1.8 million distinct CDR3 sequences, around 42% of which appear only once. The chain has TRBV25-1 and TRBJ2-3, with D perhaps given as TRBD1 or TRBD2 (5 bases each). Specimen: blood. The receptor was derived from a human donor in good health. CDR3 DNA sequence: TGTGCCAGCAGTGAATGGGACAGCACAGATACGCAGTATTTT. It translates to CASSEWDSTDTQYF.